One T cell receptor beta chain is described in this entry. Its antigen is still unknown. The data derive from a study of T cells after yellow fever vaccination. Production of TCR cDNA was by 5'RACE template switching, which also added a universal primer site and UMIs. TCRdb re-called the 5' RACE reads through MiXCR, storing one row per CDR3 protein. The data contain 360,000 or so distinct CDR3 sequences, around a tenth of them singletons. V was clipped by 3 bases and J by 2 bases; unmatched bases: 4. CDR3 length: 13 residues. Germline CDR1 is DFQATT and CDR2 is SNEGSKA (reference sequence). General study results and limits: Although most clonotypes did not, a small share appeared in both CD4 and CD8 compartments. Although the secondary response was weaker, it peaked faster, at day 5 versus 15. Contamination by abundant bulk-population clonotypes could be present in FACS-sorted repertoires.

The sequence was collected from a man between 18 and 35 years old who received the YFV17D yellow fever vaccine. This material consisted of PBMCs, taken on the day of the first yellow fever vaccination. The V and J genes are TRBV20-1 and TRBJ2-7; 7 nucleotides agree with TRBD2. DNA for the CDR3: TGCAGTGCTAGTTGGGGGACTACCTACGAGCAGTACTTC. It codes for CSASWGTTYEQYF.